This T cell receptor (beta chain) emerged from a study of control samples from healthy donors and cancer patients. Trimming stripped 2 bases from V and 4 bases from J, with 15 bases between. This CDR3 contains 15 residues. Looked up from germline, CDR1 is MNHEY and CDR2 is SMNVEV (reference sequence). Profiled with immunoSEQ multiplex PCR; TCRdb holds only in-frame clones, not every one. In the table there are some 150,000 clones, roughly 89% of which are singletons. V is TRBV27 and J is TRBJ2-7; the D is unclear. The sample comprised blood. The clonotype originates from a man between 18 and 35 years old in good health. CDR3 DNA: TGTGCCAGCAGTTTAAAGAGTTTCGGAGCATACGAGCAGTACTTC. Its translation is CASSLKSFGAYEQYF.